A single sample gave rise to the 3 T cell receptor beta chains below, sequenced in a study of T cells in Graves' hyperthyroidism and ophthalmopathy. The TCR beta CDR3 regions underwent amplification using RNA transcripts as the source. An initial round of RT-PCR targeting the TCR CDR3 relied on the HTBI primer set. Via MiXCR, TCRdb re-called the multiplex PCR reads, giving one row per CDR3 protein. The sample yields about 410,000 distinct CDR3 sequences, roughly 15% seen once. The sequenced material came from blood. The receptors derive from a man aged 18 to 29 with Graves' ophthalmopathy.

This clonotype was recorded at least ten times. The chain has TRBV5-1 and TRBJ2-1, with 10 positions matching TRBD2. Germline loops: CDR1 SGHRS, CDR2 YFSETQ. After removal of 0 bases from V and 5 bases from J, the junction contained 8 bases not matched to a gene. The CDR3 has 17 residues. CDR3 sequence reads: CASSLEGAGGHDNEQFF. In DNA form, the CDR3 reads TGCGCCAGCAGCTTGGAGGGAGCGGGGGGGCACGACAATGAGCAGTTCTTC.

This clonotype was detected a few times. The V call is TRBV6-1, the J call TRBJ2-1; D is unclear. The CDR3 loop spans 14 amino acids. The germline V gene has CDR1 MNHNS and CDR2 SASEGT. Trimming removed 7 bases at V and 10 bases at J, with 20 bases between. In DNA, the CDR3 is TGTGCCAGCAAACCTAGGGTCCCTGGTTGGGAGCAGTTCTTC. Protein product: CASKPRVPGWEQFF.

This clonotype was seen many times. The chain combines TRBV7-9 with TRBJ2-3; D is unclear. This CDR3 contains 16 residues. Trimming removed 5 bases at V and 4 bases at J, with 19 bases between. CDR1 and CDR2 (germline): SEHNR, FQNEAQ (reference sequence). CDR3 residues: CASSPPFGDQADTQYF. The DNA for the CDR3 is TGTGCCAGCAGCCCGCCCTTTGGAGACCAGGCAGATACGCAGTATTTT.